Shown below are 24 T cell receptor beta chains from a single sample sequenced in a study of identical twins. TCRdb fed the 5' RACE reads into MiXCR, producing one record per CDR3 protein. The data contain approximately 590,000 distinct CDR3 sequences, nearly 10% of them singletons. The sample was also reused in another study, on yellow fever vaccine responses in identical twins.

Sequencing used PBMCs. The receptors originated from a woman younger than 35 in good health.

This clonotype was seen a handful of times. The rearrangement joins TRBV24-1 to TRBJ2-2, with TRBD2 matching 10 bases. CDR1 KGHDR and CDR2 SFDVKD come from the germline V gene. This CDR3 has 17 amino acids. Germline trimming cut 1 base from V and 4 bases from J; bases unmatched to any gene: 5. CDR3: CATSDFGLAVTTGELFF. CDR3 in DNA: TGTGCCACCAGTGATTTCGGACTAGCGGTAACCACCGGGGAGCTGTTTTTT.

The sample holds a few counts of this clonotype. The rearrangement joins TRBV7-2 to TRBJ2-1; no clear D. CDR1 SGHTA and CDR2 FQGNSA come from the germline V gene. Trimming cost V 1 base and J 10 bases, with 8 bases left between them. The CDR3 is 12 residues long. The CDR3 bases are TGTGCCAGCAGCTTAGTCGCGACAGAGCAGTTCTTC. Amino acids: CASSLVATEQFF.

This clonotype was counted only a few times. This rearrangement joins TRBV4-3 to TRBJ1-1; D gene ambiguous. V was pared by 0 bases and J by 1 base, with 9 bases between. The CDR3 loop spans 15 amino acids. The germline CDR1 and CDR2 sequences are LGHNA and YSLEER. The CDR3 protein is CASSQDQRRNTEAFF. The DNA of the CDR3 is TGCGCCAGCAGCCAAGATCAGCGTCGGAACACTGAAGCTTTCTTT.

This clonotype was seen ten or more times. The J gene is TRBJ1-2, the V gene TRBV3-1; D is perhaps TRBD1 (6 bases). Germline V gene sequence: CDR1 LGHDT, CDR2 YNNKEL (reference sequence). The V and J ends lost 1 base and 3 bases respectively, with 9 bases between them. CDR3 size: 14 residues. CDR3 nucleotide sequence: TGTGCCAGCAGCCAAGTATCAGGGGACTATGGCTACACCTTC. The encoded protein is CASSQVSGDYGYTF.

This chain connects TRBV5-6 to TRBJ2-3, with 7 bases fitting TRBD1. The CDR3 length is 13 residues. Germline CDR1 and CDR2: SGHDT and YYEEEE. V shed 4 bases and J 5 bases; nucleotides not matched to a gene: 4. DNA for the CDR3: TGTGCCAGCAGCCCGGACAGGAAAGATACGCAGTATTTT. As protein: CASSPDRKDTQYF.

The rearrangement joins TRBV3-1 to TRBJ2-7; TRBD1 matches 7 bases. Germline V CDR1 and CDR2: LGHDT, YNNKEL (reference sequence). V shed 0 bases and J 5 bases; nucleotides not matched to a gene: 13. CDR3 length: 17 residues. The CDR3 nucleotides read TGTGCCAGCAGCCAAGATGAGGGGGACAGACGCCCTAACGAGCAGTACTTC. Translating gives CASSQDEGDRRPNEQYF.

A few counts support this clonotype. The chain carries TRBV2 and TRBJ2-7; tentatively, D is TRBD2 (6 bases). The V end was cut by 6 bases, the J end by 2 bases, with 14 bases between. CDR3 length equals 14 residues. Germline loops: CDR1 SNHLY, CDR2 FYNNEI. The CDR3 is CASSWGLNTYEQYF. The CDR3, as DNA: TGTGCCAGCAGCTGGGGACTTAACACCTACGAGCAGTACTTC. The variable domain in full, with the rest retrieved from reference TRBV2 and TRBJ2-7, is EPEVTQTPSHQVTQMGQEVILRCVPISNHLYFYWYRQILGQKVEFLVSFYNNEISEKSEIFDDQFSVERPDGSNFTLKIRSTKLEDSAMYFCASSWGLNTYEQYFGPGTRLTVT.

V and J are TRBV7-9 and TRBJ2-7, with D perhaps matching TRBD2 (6 bases). The CDR3 covers 15 residues. Germline V gene data show CDR1 as SEHNR and CDR2 as FQNEAQ (reference sequence). V lost 5 bases and J 4 bases, leaving 18 bases between the germline ends. For the CDR3, the DNA is TGTGCCAGCAGCACGGTAGGGGACTTCATTTACGAGCAGTACTTC. This gives the protein CASSTVGDFIYEQYF. The whole variable domain, remainder taken from reference TRBV7-9 and TRBJ2-7, is DTGVSQNPRHKITKRGQNVTFRCDPISEHNRLYWYRQTLGQGPEFLTYFQNEAQLEKSRLLSDRFSAERPKGSFSTLEIQRTEQGDSAMYLCASSTVGDFIYEQYFGPGTRLTVT.

The chain links TRBV5-1 to TRBJ1-2, with 11 nucleotides matching TRBD1. This CDR3 contains 15 residues. With V trimmed by 4 bases and J by 3 bases, 5 bases remained unmatched. The germline V gene encodes CDR1 SGHRS and CDR2 YFSETQ. The CDR3 spells CASSLGQGADYGYTF. In DNA form, the CDR3 reads TGCGCCAGCAGCCTAGGACAGGGGGCAGACTATGGCTACACCTTC. The full variable domain, its missing parts supplied by reference TRBV5-1 and TRBJ1-2, is KAGVTQTPRYLIKTRGQQVTLSCSPISGHRSVSWYQQTPGQGLQFLFEYFSETQRNKGNFPGRFSGRQFSNSRSEMNVSTLELGDSALYLCASSLGQGADYGYTFGSGTRLTVV.

In DNA form, the CDR3 reads TGTGCCAGCAGCCAAGCGGGCGGGACAGGGGAAGAGACCCAGTACTTC. Protein: CASSQAGGTGEETQYF. The gene calls are TRBV4-2 and TRBJ2-5, with 10 positions matching TRBD1. V was pared by 1 base and J by 3 bases, with 5 bases of the junction left unmatched. This CDR3 is 16 amino acids long. Germline CDR1 and CDR2: LGHNA and YNFKEQ.

This clonotype has at least ten counts. The rearrangement uses TRBV7-9 and TRBJ2-6; D is uncertain. Germline CDR1 reads SEHNR; CDR2 reads FQNEAQ (reference sequence). The CDR3 spans 15 residues. V lost 3 bases and J 4 bases, leaving 10 bases between the germline ends. The CDR3 DNA follows: TGTGCCAGCAGCTTCACCGATTCAGGGGCCAACGTCCTGACTTTC. Protein: CASSFTDSGANVLTF.

This clonotype has a count of ten or more. V is TRBV6-6 and J is TRBJ1-4, with D tentatively TRBD1 (6 bases). CDR3 length: 12 residues. The V end was cut by 7 bases, the J end by 14 bases, with 17 bases between. In germline, CDR1 is MNHNY, CDR2 SVGAGI (reference sequence). The CDR3 bases are TGTGCCAGCACTAACTTCAGGGGAGACCTGTTTTTT. This codes for CASTNFRGDLFF.

This clonotype has a count of ten or more. V gene TRBV5-1 combines with J gene TRBJ2-1; D unresolved. Germline V gene sequence: CDR1 SGHRS, CDR2 YFSETQ. Trimming took off 1 base at V and 9 bases at J, with 17 bases between the two ends. The CDR3 length is 15 residues. The CDR3: CASSLTDSDWSEQFF. For the CDR3, the DNA is TGCGCCAGCAGCTTGACCGACTCCGACTGGAGTGAGCAGTTCTTC.

This clonotype was seen a handful of times. The CDR3 here is CASSQDVNEQFF. CDR3 nucleotides: TGTGCCAGCAGCCAAGATGTCAATGAGCAGTTCTTC. The chain has TRBV3-1 and TRBJ2-1; D remains unclear. V was clipped by 0 bases and J by 6 bases, with 3 bases between them. CDR1 LGHDT and CDR2 YNNKEL come from the germline V gene (reference sequence). The CDR3 sequence is 12 residues long.

This clonotype was seen more than once but under ten times. This chain connects TRBV7-8 to TRBJ2-3; the D gene is possibly TRBD1 (6 bases). The V and J ends lost 5 bases and 1 base respectively, with 16 bases between them. CDR3 length: 16 amino acids. CDR1 SGHVS and CDR2 FQNEAQ come from the germline V gene. CDR3 in amino acids: CASSPFSRGGTDTQYF. For the CDR3, the DNA is TGTGCCAGCAGCCCGTTCTCCAGGGGCGGCACAGATACGCAGTATTTT.

This clonotype showed up just a few times. The chain links TRBV5-5 to TRBJ2-7, with D perhaps given as TRBD1 or TRBD2 (5 bases each). V lost 4 bases and J 1 base, leaving 18 bases between the germline ends. CDR1 SGHKS and CDR2 YYEKEE come from the germline V gene (reference sequence). The CDR3 covers 16 residues. As DNA, the CDR3 is TGTGCCAGCAGCCAGGCAGTTCGGGGACCATCCTACGAGCAGTACTTC. It codes for CASSQAVRGPSYEQYF.

The V gene is TRBV4-1, the J gene TRBJ2-6; no definite D call. The CDR3 contains 15 residues. The V and J ends lost 2 bases and 1 base respectively, with 6 bases between them. Germline V lookup: CDR1 MGHRA, CDR2 YSYEKL. The CDR3 region has the DNA TGCGCCAGCAGCCAATCCCATTCTGGGGCCAACGTCCTGACTTTC. Translated: CASSQSHSGANVLTF.

This clonotype was detected a few times. The DNA of the CDR3 is TGCGCCAGCAGCCAAGATGCGAGCGGGGGGTACACCGGGGAGCTGTTTTTT. It codes for CASSQDASGGYTGELFF. The chain has TRBV4-1 and TRBJ2-2; 9 positions agree with TRBD2. The length of the CDR3 is 17 residues. After removal of 0 bases from V and 3 bases from J, the junction contained 5 bases not matched to a gene. The germline CDR1 and CDR2 sequences are MGHRA and YSYEKL.

This clonotype was counted many times. The chain links TRBV12-3 or TRBV12-4 to TRBJ2-7; D is possibly TRBD1 (6 bases). The ends were cut back, 4 bases at V and 6 bases at J, with 22 bases in the middle. There are 16 residues in the CDR3. CDR3 bases: TGTGCCAGCAGTTATACGGGAACTAAAATAGGGGGCGAGCAGTACTTC. It translates to CASSYTGTKIGGEQYF.

This clonotype occurred many times. This rearrangement joins TRBV7-2 to TRBJ2-7; D call uncertain. This CDR3 spans 12 amino acids. Germline V gene sequence: CDR1 SGHTA, CDR2 FQGNSA. Trimming took 5 bases from V and 2 from J, leaving 7 bases between them. The CDR3 spells CASSLPTYEQYF. The CDR3 bases are TGTGCCAGCAGCCTCCCGACCTACGAGCAGTACTTC.

In its sample, this clonotype was seen a few times. V gene TRBV6-1 combines with J gene TRBJ2-4, with TRBD1 matching 8 bases. V gave up 3 bases and J gave up 8 bases; unmatched junction bases: 3. Germline V lookup: CDR1 MNHNS, CDR2 SASEGT. The CDR3 is made up of 13 amino acids. The CDR3 loop is CASSENRGYIQYF. The CDR3 region has the DNA TGTGCCAGCAGTGAGAACAGGGGGTACATTCAGTACTTC.

In this sample, this clonotype turned up many times. This chain connects TRBV12-3 or TRBV12-4 to TRBJ2-2; possible D gene TRBD2, 6 bases. The V and J ends lost 7 bases and 8 bases respectively, with 8 bases between them. The CDR3 runs 11 residues. CDR3: CASILAGELFF. The DNA for the CDR3 is TGTGCCAGCATCCTAGCGGGGGAGCTGTTTTTT.

The chain has TRBV12-3 or TRBV12-4 and TRBJ2-1; 16 bases map to TRBD2. The CDR3 is 18 amino acids. Germline trimming cut 4 bases from V and 0 bases from J; bases unmatched to any gene: 3. For the CDR3, the DNA is TGTGCCAGCAGTTCGGGACTAGCGGGAGGGATCTCCTACAATGAGCAGTTCTTC. Translated, it gives CASSSGLAGGISYNEQFF.

This clonotype was detected a few times. The chain uses TRBV18 and TRBJ2-1; TRBD2 agrees at 9 bases. The J segment lost 1 base and the V segment lost 4 bases, leaving 2 bases of the junction unmatched. CDR3 length: 15 residues. Germline V gene sequence: CDR1 KGHSH, CDR2 LQKENI. This CDR3 reads CASSRAGGSYNEQFF. CDR3 nucleotides: TGTGCCAGCTCACGAGCGGGGGGATCCTACAATGAGCAGTTCTTC. Full variable domain (rest looked up from reference TRBV18 and TRBJ2-1): NAGVMQNPRHLVRRRGQEARLRCSPMKGHSHVYWYRQLPEEGLKFMVYLQKENIIDESGMPKERFSAEFPKEGPSILRIQQVVRGDSAAYFCASSRAGGSYNEQFFGPGTRLTVL.